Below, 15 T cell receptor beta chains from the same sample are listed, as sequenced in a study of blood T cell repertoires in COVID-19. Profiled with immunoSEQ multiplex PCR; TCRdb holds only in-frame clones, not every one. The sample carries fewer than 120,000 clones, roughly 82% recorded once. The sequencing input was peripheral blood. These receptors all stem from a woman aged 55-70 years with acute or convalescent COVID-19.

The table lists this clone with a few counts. CDR3 amino acids: CASSPDRGDTGELFF. The CDR3 DNA reads TGTGCCAGCAGCCCGGACAGGGGAGACACCGGGGAGCTGTTTTTT. The V and J genes are TRBV11-1 and TRBJ2-2, with 9 bases that match TRBD1. After removal of 5 bases from V and 3 bases from J, the junction contained 4 bases not matched to a gene. The CDR3 runs 15 residues. Per the germline V gene, CDR1 is SGHAT and CDR2 is FQDESV (reference sequence). Full variable domain (remainder filled in from reference TRBV11-1 and TRBJ2-2): EAEVAQSPRYKITEKSQAVAFWCDPISGHATLYWYRQILGQGPELLVQFQDESVVDDSQLPKDRFSAERLKGVDSTLKIQPAELGDSAMYLCASSPDRGDTGELFFGEGSRLTVL.

In nucleotides, the CDR3 is TGTGCCAGTAGTGCGGGGACAGACAATCAGCCCCAGCATTTT. Protein sequence: CASSAGTDNQPQHF. The J gene is TRBJ1-5, the V gene TRBV19, with 7 bases identical to TRBD1. The germline V gene has CDR1 LNHDA and CDR2 SQIVND (reference sequence). The CDR3 spans 14 residues. The junction had 4 bases not matched to a gene; V was cut back by 5 bases and J by 3 bases.

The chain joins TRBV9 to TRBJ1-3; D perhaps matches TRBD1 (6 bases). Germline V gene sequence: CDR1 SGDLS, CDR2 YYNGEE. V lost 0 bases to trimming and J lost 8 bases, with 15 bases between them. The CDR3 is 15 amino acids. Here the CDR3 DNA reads TGTGCCAGCAGCGTAGAATCTCGAGGGGGGGACACCATATATTTT. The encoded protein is CASSVESRGGDTIYF.

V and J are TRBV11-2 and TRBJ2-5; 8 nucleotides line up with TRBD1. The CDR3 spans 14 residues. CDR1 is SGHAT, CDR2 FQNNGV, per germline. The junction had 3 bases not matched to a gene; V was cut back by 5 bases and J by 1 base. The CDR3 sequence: CASSKGQGQETQYF. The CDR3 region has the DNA TGTGCCAGCAGCAAAGGACAGGGCCAAGAGACCCAGTACTTC.

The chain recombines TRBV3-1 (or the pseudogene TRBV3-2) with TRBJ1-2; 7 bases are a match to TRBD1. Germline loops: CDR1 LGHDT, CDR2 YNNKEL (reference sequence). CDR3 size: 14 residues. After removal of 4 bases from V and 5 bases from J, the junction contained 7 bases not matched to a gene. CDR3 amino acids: CASSPQGVFYGYTF. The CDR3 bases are TGTGCCAGCAGCCCCCAGGGGGTTTTTTATGGCTACACCTTC.

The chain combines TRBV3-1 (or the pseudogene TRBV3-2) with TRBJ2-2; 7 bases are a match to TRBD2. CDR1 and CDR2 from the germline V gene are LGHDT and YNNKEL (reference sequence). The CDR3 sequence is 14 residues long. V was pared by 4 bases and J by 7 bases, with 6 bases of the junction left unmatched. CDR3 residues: CASSPPRGDGELFF. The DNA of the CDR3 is TGTGCCAGCAGCCCTCCACGGGGGGACGGGGAGCTGTTTTTT.

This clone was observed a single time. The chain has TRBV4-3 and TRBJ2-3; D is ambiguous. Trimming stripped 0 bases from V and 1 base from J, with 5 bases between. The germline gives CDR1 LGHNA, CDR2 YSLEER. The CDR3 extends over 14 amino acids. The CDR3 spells CASSQDTGTDTQYF. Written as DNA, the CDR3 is TGCGCCAGCAGCCAAGATACAGGCACAGATACGCAGTATTTT.

CDR3 residues: CAWSSQDQPQHF. The CDR3 DNA reads TGTGCCTGGAGTTCTCAGGATCAGCCCCAGCATTTT. The chain couples TRBV30 to TRBJ1-5; D remains ambiguous. From germline, CDR1 is GTSNPN and CDR2 SVGIG (reference sequence). The CDR3 sequence is 12 residues long. The V and J ends lost 2 bases and 5 bases respectively, with 7 bases between them.

CDR3: CASSLVQGPSDEQFF. The CDR3 DNA follows: TGTGCCAGCAGCTTAGTGCAGGGCCCATCGGATGAGCAGTTCTTC. The genes are TRBV7-2 and TRBJ2-1, with D possibly being TRBD1 (5 bases). From germline, CDR1 is SGHTA and CDR2 FQGNSA. The CDR3 contains 15 residues. Trimming removed 1 base from V and 8 bases from J, with 15 bases in between.

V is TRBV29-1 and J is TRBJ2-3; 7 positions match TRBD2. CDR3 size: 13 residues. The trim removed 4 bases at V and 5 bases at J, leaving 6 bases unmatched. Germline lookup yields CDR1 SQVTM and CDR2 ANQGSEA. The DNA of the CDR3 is TGCAGCGTTGCCGGGGGGTCAGAAGATACGCAGTATTTT. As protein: CSVAGGSEDTQYF.

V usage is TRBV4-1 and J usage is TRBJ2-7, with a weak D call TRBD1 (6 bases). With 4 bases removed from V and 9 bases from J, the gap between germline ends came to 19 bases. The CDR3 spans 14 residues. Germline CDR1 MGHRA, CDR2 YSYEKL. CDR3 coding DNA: TGCGCCAGCAGCCCACTAACGGACAGTCCCGCGCAGTACTTC. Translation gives CASSPLTDSPAQYF.

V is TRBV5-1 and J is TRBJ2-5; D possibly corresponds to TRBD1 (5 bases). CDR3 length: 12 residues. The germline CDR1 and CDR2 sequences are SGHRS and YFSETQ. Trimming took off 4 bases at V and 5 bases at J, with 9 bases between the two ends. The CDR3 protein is CASSPQGETQYF. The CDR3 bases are TGCGCCAGCAGCCCTCAGGGCGAGACCCAGTACTTC.

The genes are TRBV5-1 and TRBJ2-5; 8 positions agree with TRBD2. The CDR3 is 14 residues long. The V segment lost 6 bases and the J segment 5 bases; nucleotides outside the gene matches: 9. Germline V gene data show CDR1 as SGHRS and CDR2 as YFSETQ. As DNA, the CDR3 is TGCGCCAGCATGCCGGGACTAGGAGGGGAGACCCAGTACTTC. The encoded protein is CASMPGLGGETQYF.

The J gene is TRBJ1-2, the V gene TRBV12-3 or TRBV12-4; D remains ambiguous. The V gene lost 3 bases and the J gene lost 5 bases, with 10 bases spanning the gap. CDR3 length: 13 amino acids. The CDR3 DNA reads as TGTGCCAGCAGTTTCTCCGCCGCGTATGGCTACACCTTC. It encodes CASSFSAAYGYTF.

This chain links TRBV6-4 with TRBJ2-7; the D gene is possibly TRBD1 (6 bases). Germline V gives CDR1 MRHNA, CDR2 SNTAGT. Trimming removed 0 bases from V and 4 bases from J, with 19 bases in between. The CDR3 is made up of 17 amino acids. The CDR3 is CASSDSNSDSTFYEQYF. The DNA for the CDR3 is TGTGCCAGCAGTGACTCGAACTCGGACAGTACGTTTTACGAGCAGTACTTC.